A single sample is the source of the 18 T cell receptor beta chains below, sequenced in a study of blood T cell repertoires in COVID-19 (dated by TCRdb to 2020 to 2022). Libraries were made using the immunoSEQ multiplex PCR assay. The table was pulled from immuneACCESS by TCRdb, which kept in-frame rearrangements only. Such tables lose some clones; where checked, under half of the loss comes from unresolved V genes, and the rest has no known cause. The sample profile shows some 160,000 clones; approximately 87% of them were found once. The ten largest clonotypes hold about 6.3% of the sample. Input material: PBMCs or T cells enriched from blood (not recorded which). The source is a woman between 45 and 60 years old who had recovered from COVID-19.

The chain uses TRBV2 and TRBJ1-2, with D possibly matching TRBD1 (5 bases). The length of the CDR3 is 13 residues. Trimming stripped 0 bases from V and 7 bases from J, with 9 bases between. Germline-derived CDR1 and CDR2 are SNHLY and FYNNEI. The CDR3 here is CASSEALQGGYTF. CDR3 in DNA: TGTGCCAGCAGTGAAGCGCTTCAGGGTGGCTACACCTTC. Based on the CDR3 plus reference TRBV2 and TRBJ1-2, the full variable domain is EPEVTQTPSHQVTQMGQEVILRCVPISNHLYFYWYRQILGQKVEFLVSFYNNEISEKSEIFDDQFSVERPDGSNFTLKIRSTKLEDSAMYFCASSEALQGGYTFGSGTRLTVV.

The chain has TRBV2 and TRBJ1-4; D may be TRBD1 (5 bases). Trimming removed 4 bases at V and 6 bases at J, with 9 bases between. In germline, CDR1 is SNHLY, CDR2 FYNNEI. The CDR3 runs to 13 residues. This chain's CDR3 is CASSGGTDEKLFF. The CDR3 region has the DNA TGTGCCAGCAGTGGGGGCACCGATGAAAAACTGTTTTTT.

The rearrangement joins TRBV27 to TRBJ1-1; 7 bases agree with TRBD1. This CDR3 is built from 13 residues. The V segment lost 7 bases and the J segment 4 bases; nucleotides outside the gene matches: 6. Germline V gene sequence: CDR1 MNHEY, CDR2 SMNVEV (reference sequence). The DNA of the CDR3 is TGTGCCAGCACCCGGCAGGGGGGCACTGAAGCTTTCTTT. Residues: CASTRQGGTEAFF.

J is TRBJ1-1 and V is TRBV4-2; 7 positions agree with TRBD1. The CDR3 covers 16 residues. CDR1 is LGHNA, CDR2 YNFKEQ, per germline. J lost 2 bases, V lost 3 bases, and 9 bases had no gene match. The CDR3 protein is CASSHPTGTLNTEAFF. CDR3 nucleotides: TGTGCCAGCAGCCACCCGACAGGGACCCTAAACACTGAAGCTTTCTTT.

This clone was observed a single time. The rearrangement links TRBV7-2 to TRBJ2-4, with D possibly TRBD2 on 6 matching bases. The CDR3 length is 15 residues. V lost 2 bases and J 4 bases, leaving 12 bases between the germline ends. The germline CDR1 and CDR2 sequences are SGHTA and FQGNSA. The chain's CDR3 is CASSLKASEKNIQYF. CDR3 in DNA: TGTGCCAGCAGCTTAAAGGCTAGCGAAAAAAACATTCAGTACTTC.

The J gene is TRBJ2-5, the V gene TRBV7-2; 8 bases map to TRBD2. Germline assignment: CDR1 SGHTA and CDR2 FQGNSA. CDR3 length equals 15 residues. With V trimmed by 1 base and J by 2 bases, 3 bases remained unmatched. DNA for the CDR3: TGTGCCAGCAGCTTAGTGCGGGGGGCGCAAGAGACCCAGTACTTC. It is translated as CASSLVRGAQETQYF.

The chain employs TRBV4-2 and TRBJ1-2; TRBD1 aligns across 7 bases. From germline, CDR1 is LGHNA and CDR2 YNFKEQ. The CDR3 has 13 amino acids. V lost 5 bases, J lost 6 bases, and 6 bases stayed unmatched. CDR3 sequence reads: CASSFDREDGYTF. CDR3 in DNA: TGTGCCAGCAGCTTCGACAGGGAAGATGGCTACACCTTC.

This chain links TRBV7-2 with TRBJ2-5; D possibly corresponds to TRBD2 (6 bases). Trimming stripped 4 bases from V and 4 bases from J, with 10 bases between. This CDR3 has 13 residues. The germline V gene has CDR1 SGHTA and CDR2 FQGNSA. The CDR3 DNA is TGTGCCAGCAGCTCCGACGGGGGAGAGACCCAGTACTTC. This translates into CASSSDGGETQYF. Looking up the rest from reference TRBV7-2 and TRBJ2-5 gives the full variable domain: GAGVSQSPSNKVTEKGKDVELRCDPISGHTALYWYRQSLGQGLEFLIYFQGNSAPDKSGLPSDRFSAERTGGSVSTLTIQRTQQEDSAVYLCASSSDGGETQYFGPGTRLLVL.

V usage is TRBV7-6 and J usage is TRBJ2-3, with D possibly matching TRBD2 (5 bases). V was cut by 1 base and J by 8 bases, with 10 bases left in between. This CDR3 is built from 13 residues. Germline V lookup: CDR1 SGHVS, CDR2 FNYEAQ. This CDR3 reads CASSLVVGGTQYF. DNA for the CDR3: TGTGCCAGCAGCTTAGTGGTAGGAGGTACGCAGTATTTT.

The chain joins TRBV4-3 to TRBJ1-2; D gene unclear. The CDR3 spans 13 residues. Germline loops: CDR1 LGHNA, CDR2 YSLEER. Trimming removed 3 bases at V and 5 bases at J, with 10 bases between. The CDR3 DNA reads TGCGCCAGCAGCCAGTCGGGGATTTATGGCTACACCTTC. The encoded protein is CASSQSGIYGYTF.

V usage is TRBV10-3 and J usage is TRBJ2-3; possibly TRBD1 for D (5 bases). Between the trimmed V and J ends, which lost 6 bases and 5 bases, there was a span of 15 bases. Germline CDR1 ENHRY, CDR2 SYGVKD. The CDR3 is made up of 14 amino acids. Here the CDR3 reads CAIRDRQSGDTQYF. DNA of the CDR3: TGTGCCATCAGGGACCGACAGTCAGGAGATACGCAGTATTTT.

This clone has just one count. The chain has TRBV15 and TRBJ2-5; 8 bases align to TRBD1. The germline V gene encodes CDR1 LNHNV and CDR2 YYDKDF (reference sequence). This CDR3 is 15 amino acids long. With 5 bases clipped from V and 7 bases from J, the junction kept 12 bases outside the gene matches. CDR3 coding DNA: TGTGCCACCAGCCTTTCTAGGACAGGGATAGTGACCCAGTACTTC. Protein sequence: CATSLSRTGIVTQYF.

The chain couples TRBV6-4 to TRBJ1-3; a weak D match, TRBD1 (6 bases). CDR1 is MRHNA and CDR2 is SNTAGT in the germline V gene. Trimming took 4 bases from V and 8 from J, leaving 15 bases between them. The CDR3 runs to 14 residues. The CDR3 sequence: CASSAGGGADTIYF. In nucleotides, the CDR3 is TGTGCCAGCAGTGCTGGGGGGGGCGCGGACACCATATATTTT.

For this clone: Other nucleotide sequences in the sample specify the same CDR3. V usage is TRBV5-1 and J usage is TRBJ1-2; the match to TRBD1 covers 9 bases. The CDR3 extends over 14 amino acids. Germline trimming cut 0 bases from V and 4 bases from J; bases unmatched to any gene: 1. Germline CDR1 and CDR2: SGHRS and YFSETQ. This CDR3 reads CASSLEGQGYGYTF. DNA for the CDR3: TGCGCCAGCAGCTTGGAGGGACAGGGCTATGGCTACACCTTC.

V usage is TRBV18 and J usage is TRBJ1-5; TRBD1 matches 8 bases. Germline CDR1 is KGHSH and CDR2 is LQKENI. The CDR3 sequence is 15 residues long. J was trimmed by 3 bases and V by 3 bases; bases with no gene match: 4. CDR3 in amino acids: CASSPPTGANQPQHF. DNA for the CDR3: TGTGCCAGCTCACCCCCGACAGGGGCCAATCAGCCCCAGCATTTT.

This clone was found once. The rearrangement joins TRBV29-1 to TRBJ1-1; 8 bases agree with TRBD1. The junction had 2 bases not matched to a gene; V was cut back by 6 bases and J by 2 bases. Germline values: CDR1 SQVTM, CDR2 ANQGSEA. The CDR3 sequence is 12 residues long. The DNA for the CDR3 is TGCAGCGTCAGGGGGCCTAACACTGAAGCTTTCTTT. The encoded protein is CSVRGPNTEAFF.

In its sample, this clone was seen once. The V gene is TRBV7-9, the J gene TRBJ2-7; 12 positions agree with TRBD2. Unmatched junction bases numbered 7, after V lost 5 bases and J lost 5 bases. The germline V gene has CDR1 SEHNR and CDR2 FQNEAQ (reference sequence). CDR3 length: 15 residues. The CDR3 DNA follows: TGTGCCAGCAGCGCCGGACTAGCGGGGATCCACGAGCAGTACTTC. Its protein is CASSAGLAGIHEQYF.

The chain has TRBV18 and TRBJ2-7; D might be TRBD1 (6 bases). This CDR3 comprises 14 residues. Germline lookup yields CDR1 KGHSH and CDR2 LQKENI. The V end lost 3 bases, the J end lost 5 bases, and 14 bases lay between the germline ends. The CDR3 sequence is CASSPTGQIDEQYF. Written as DNA, the CDR3 is TGTGCCAGCTCACCCACCGGACAGATCGACGAGCAGTACTTC.